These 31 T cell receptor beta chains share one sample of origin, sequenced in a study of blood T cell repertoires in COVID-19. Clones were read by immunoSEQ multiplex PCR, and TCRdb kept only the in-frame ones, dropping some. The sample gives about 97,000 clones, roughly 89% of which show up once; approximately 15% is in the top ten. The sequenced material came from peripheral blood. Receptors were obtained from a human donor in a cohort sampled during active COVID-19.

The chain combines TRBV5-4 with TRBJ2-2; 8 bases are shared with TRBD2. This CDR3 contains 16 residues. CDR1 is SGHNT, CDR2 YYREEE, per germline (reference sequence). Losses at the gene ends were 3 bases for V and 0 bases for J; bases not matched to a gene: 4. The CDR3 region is CASSWGGGTNTGELFF. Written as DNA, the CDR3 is TGTGCCAGCAGCTGGGGCGGGGGGACGAACACCGGGGAGCTGTTTTTT.

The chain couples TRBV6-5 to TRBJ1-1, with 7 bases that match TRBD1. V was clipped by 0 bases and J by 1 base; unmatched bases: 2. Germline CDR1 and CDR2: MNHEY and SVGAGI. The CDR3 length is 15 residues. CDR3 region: CASSYSTGRNTEAFF. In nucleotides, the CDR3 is TGTGCCAGCAGTTACTCGACAGGGAGGAACACTGAAGCTTTCTTT.

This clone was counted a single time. The CDR3 loop is CASSSGTSGGAIDTQYF. The CDR3 DNA is TGTGCCAGCAGCTCGGGGACTAGCGGGGGGGCAATAGATACGCAGTATTTT. The V and J genes are TRBV7-2 and TRBJ2-3; 16 bases line up with TRBD2. The CDR3 totals 17 residues. V was pared by 4 bases and J by 5 bases, with 6 bases of the junction left unmatched. The germline CDR1 and CDR2 sequences are SGHTA and FQGNSA.

The CDR3: CASSWRSYNEQFF. The CDR3 DNA sequence: TGTGCCAGCAGCTGGAGGTCCTACAATGAGCAGTTCTTC. The genes are TRBV6-5 and TRBJ2-1; a possible D gene is TRBD2 (5 bases). The CDR3 runs 13 residues. Germline loops: CDR1 MNHEY, CDR2 SVGAGI. The germline V and J ends were trimmed by 6 bases and 1 base, with 7 bases remaining between them.

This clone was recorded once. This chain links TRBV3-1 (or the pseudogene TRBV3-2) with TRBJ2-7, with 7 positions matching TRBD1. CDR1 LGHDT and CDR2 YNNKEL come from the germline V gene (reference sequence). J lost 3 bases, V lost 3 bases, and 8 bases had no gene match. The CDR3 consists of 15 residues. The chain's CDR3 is CASSHPGDSHYEQYF. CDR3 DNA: TGTGCCAGCAGCCACCCCGGGGACAGTCACTACGAGCAGTACTTC.

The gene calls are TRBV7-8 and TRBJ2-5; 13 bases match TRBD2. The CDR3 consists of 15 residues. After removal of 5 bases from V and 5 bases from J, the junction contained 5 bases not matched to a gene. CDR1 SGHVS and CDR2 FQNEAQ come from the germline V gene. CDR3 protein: CASSAETSGRETQYF. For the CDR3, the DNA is TGTGCCAGCAGCGCCGAGACTAGCGGGAGGGAGACCCAGTACTTC.

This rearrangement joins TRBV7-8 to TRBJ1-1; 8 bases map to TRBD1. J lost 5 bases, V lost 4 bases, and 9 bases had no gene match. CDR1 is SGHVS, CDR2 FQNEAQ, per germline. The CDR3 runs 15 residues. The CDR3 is CASSSPDRVGTEAFF. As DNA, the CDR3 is TGTGCCAGCAGCTCTCCGGACAGGGTGGGGACTGAAGCTTTCTTT. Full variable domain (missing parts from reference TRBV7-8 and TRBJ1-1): GAGVSQSPRYKVAKRGQDVALRCDPISGHVSLFWYQQALGQGPEFLTYFQNEAQLDKSGLPSDRFFAERPEGSVSTLKIQRTQQEDSAVYLCASSSPDRVGTEAFFGQGTRLTVV.

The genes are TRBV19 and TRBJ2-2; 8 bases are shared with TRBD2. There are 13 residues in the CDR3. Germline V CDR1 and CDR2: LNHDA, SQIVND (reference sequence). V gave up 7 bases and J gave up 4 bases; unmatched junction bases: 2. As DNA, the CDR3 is TGTGCCAGTACGGCGGGAGGCACCGGGGAGCTGTTTTTT. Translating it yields CASTAGGTGELFF.

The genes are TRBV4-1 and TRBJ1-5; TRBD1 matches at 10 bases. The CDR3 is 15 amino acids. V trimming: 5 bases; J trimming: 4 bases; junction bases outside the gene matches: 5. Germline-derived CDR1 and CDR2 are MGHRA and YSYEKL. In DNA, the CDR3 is TGCGCCAGCAGCAGACCGGGACAGGGGAATCAGCCCCAGCATTTT. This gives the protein CASSRPGQGNQPQHF.

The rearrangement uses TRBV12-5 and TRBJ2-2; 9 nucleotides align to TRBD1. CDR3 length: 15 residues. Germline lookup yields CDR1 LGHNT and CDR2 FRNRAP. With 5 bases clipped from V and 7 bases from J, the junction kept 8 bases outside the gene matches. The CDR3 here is CASGPTGGLGGELFF. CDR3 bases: TGTGCTAGTGGTCCGACAGGGGGTTTGGGCGGGGAGCTGTTTTTT.

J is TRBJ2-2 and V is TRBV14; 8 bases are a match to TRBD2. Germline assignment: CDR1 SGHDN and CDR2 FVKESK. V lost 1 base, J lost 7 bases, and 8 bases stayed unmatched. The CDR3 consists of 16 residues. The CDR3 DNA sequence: TGTGCCAGCAGCCAAGCGACGGGACTAGGAGGCGGGGAGCTGTTTTTT. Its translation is CASSQATGLGGGELFF.

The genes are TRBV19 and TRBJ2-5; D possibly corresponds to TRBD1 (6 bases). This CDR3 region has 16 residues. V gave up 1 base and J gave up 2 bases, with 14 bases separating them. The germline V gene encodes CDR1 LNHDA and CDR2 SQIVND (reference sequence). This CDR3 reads CASSIVTGRMQETQYF. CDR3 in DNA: TGTGCCAGTAGTATAGTCACAGGGAGAATGCAAGAGACCCAGTACTTC.

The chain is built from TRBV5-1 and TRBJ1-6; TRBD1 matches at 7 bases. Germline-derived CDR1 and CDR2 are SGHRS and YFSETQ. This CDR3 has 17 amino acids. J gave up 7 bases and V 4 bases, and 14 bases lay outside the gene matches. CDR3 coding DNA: TGCGCCAGCAGCACCCGACAGGGAAGGGATTTGAATTCACCCCTCCACTTT. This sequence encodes CASSTRQGRDLNSPLHF.

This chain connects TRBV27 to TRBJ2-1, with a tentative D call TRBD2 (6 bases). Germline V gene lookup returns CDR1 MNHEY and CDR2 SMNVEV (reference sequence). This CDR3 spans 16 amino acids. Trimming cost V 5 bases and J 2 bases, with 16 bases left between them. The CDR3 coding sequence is TGTGCCAGCAGTAAATACCCCCGGGGGACCTACAATGAGCAGTTCTTC. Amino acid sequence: CASSKYPRGTYNEQFF.

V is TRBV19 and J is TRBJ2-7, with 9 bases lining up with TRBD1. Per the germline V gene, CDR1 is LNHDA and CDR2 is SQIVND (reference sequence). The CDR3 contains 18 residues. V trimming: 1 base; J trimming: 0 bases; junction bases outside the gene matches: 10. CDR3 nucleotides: TGTGCCAGTAGTATAGGATCGAGCGGGACAGGGTTCTCCTACGAGCAGTACTTC. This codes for CASSIGSSGTGFSYEQYF.

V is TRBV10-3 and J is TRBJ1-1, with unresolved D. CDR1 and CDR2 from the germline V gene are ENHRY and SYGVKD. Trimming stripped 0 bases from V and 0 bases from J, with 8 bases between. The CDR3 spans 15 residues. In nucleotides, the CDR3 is TGTGCCATCAGTGAGTCAAGGGAGCTGAACACTGAAGCTTTCTTT. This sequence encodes CAISESRELNTEAFF.

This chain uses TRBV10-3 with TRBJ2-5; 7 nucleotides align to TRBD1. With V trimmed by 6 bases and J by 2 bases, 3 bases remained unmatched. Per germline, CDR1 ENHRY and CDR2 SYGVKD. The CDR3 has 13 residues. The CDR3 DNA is TGTGCCATCAGCGGGACAGATCAAGAGACCCAGTACTTC. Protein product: CAISGTDQETQYF.

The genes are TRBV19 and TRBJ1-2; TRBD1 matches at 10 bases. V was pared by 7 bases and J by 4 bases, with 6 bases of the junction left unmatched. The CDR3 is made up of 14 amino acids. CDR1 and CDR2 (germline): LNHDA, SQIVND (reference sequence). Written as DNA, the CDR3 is TGTGCCAGTAACCGACAGGGGGCTGGCTATGGCTACACCTTC. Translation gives CASNRQGAGYGYTF.

The CDR3 loop reads CASSLQGAEAFF. CDR3 coding DNA: TGTGCCAGCAGCTTACAGGGTGCTGAAGCTTTCTTT. V and J are TRBV6-6 and TRBJ1-1; a possible D gene is TRBD1 (6 bases). Trimming left V 6 bases short and J 6 bases short, with 11 bases between. CDR3 size: 12 residues. Germline V lookup: CDR1 MNHNY, CDR2 SVGAGI (reference sequence).

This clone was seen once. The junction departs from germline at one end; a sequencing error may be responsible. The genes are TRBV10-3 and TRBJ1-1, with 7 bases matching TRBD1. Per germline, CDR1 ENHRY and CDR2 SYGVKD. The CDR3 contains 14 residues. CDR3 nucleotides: TGTGCCATCAGAGAGTCGCAGGGGGGAACTGAAGCTTTCTTT. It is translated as CAIRESQGGTEAFF.

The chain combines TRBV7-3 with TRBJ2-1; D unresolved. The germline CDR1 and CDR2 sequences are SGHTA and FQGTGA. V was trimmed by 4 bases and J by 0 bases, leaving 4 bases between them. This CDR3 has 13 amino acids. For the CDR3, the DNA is TGTGCCAGCAGCTCTACCTCCTACAATGAGCAGTTCTTC. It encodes CASSSTSYNEQFF.

The DNA of the CDR3 is TGCGCCAGCAGCCAAGGAGCGGGGGGCTCCTACAATGAGCAGTTCTTC. Its protein product is CASSQGAGGSYNEQFF. The V gene is TRBV4-1, the J gene TRBJ2-1, with 9 bases matching TRBD2. The J segment lost 0 bases and the V segment lost 1 base, leaving 1 base of the junction unmatched. The CDR3 contains 16 residues. The germline V gene has CDR1 MGHRA and CDR2 YSYEKL.

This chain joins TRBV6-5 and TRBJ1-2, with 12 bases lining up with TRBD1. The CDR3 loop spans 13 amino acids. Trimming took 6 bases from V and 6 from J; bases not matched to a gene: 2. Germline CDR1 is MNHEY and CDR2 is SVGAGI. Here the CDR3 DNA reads TGTGCCAGCAGAGGGACAGGGGGCGATGGCTACACCTTC. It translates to CASRGTGGDGYTF.

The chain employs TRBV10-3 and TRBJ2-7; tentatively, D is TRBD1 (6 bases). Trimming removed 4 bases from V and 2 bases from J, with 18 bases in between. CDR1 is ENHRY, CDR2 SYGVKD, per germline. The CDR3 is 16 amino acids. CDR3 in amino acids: CAISGRAQGSPYEQYF. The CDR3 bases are TGTGCCATCAGTGGAAGGGCGCAGGGGTCCCCCTACGAGCAGTACTTC.

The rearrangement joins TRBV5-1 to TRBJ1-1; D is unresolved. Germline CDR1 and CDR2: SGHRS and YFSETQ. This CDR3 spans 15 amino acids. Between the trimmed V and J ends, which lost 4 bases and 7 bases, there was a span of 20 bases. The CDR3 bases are TGCGCCAGCAGCCGGGGAGCGGGGTCGGTGTTTGAAGCTTTCTTT. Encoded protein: CASSRGAGSVFEAFF.

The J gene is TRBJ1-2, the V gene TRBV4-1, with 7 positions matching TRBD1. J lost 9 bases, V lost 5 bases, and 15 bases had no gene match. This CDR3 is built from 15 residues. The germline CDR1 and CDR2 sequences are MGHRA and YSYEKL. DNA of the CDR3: TGCGCCAGCAGCGACACCCCGACAGGGAGCCTCAGCTACACCTTC. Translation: CASSDTPTGSLSYTF.

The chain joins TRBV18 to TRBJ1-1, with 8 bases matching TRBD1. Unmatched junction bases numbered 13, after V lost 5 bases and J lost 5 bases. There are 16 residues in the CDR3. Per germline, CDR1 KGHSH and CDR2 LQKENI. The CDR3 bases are TGTGCCAGCTCAGGACAAAAGACAGGGGTAGGAACTGAAGCTTTCTTT. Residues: CASSGQKTGVGTEAFF. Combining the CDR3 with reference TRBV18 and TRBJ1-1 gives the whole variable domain NAGVMQNPRHLVRRRGQEARLRCSPMKGHSHVYWYRQLPEEGLKFMVYLQKENIIDESGMPKERFSAEFPKEGPSILRIQQVVRGDSAAYFCASSGQKTGVGTEAFFGQGTRLTVV.

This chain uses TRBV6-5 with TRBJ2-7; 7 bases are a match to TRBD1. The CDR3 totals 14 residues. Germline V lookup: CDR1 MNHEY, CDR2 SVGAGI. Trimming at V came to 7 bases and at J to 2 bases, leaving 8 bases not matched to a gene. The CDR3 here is CASIPGTATYEQYF. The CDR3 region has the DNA TGTGCCAGCATCCCGGGGACAGCAACCTACGAGCAGTACTTC.

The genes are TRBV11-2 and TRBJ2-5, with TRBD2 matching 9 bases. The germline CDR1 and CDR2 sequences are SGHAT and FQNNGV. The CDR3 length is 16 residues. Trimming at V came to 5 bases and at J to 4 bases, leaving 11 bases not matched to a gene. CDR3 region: CASSGAGSGGLETQYF. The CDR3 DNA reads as TGTGCCAGCAGCGGGGCGGGTAGCGGGGGTCTAGAGACCCAGTACTTC.

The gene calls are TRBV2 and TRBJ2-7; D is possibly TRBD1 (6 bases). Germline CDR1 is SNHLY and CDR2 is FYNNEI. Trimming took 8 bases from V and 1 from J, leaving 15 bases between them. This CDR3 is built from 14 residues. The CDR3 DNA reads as TGTGCCAGCTCCGGGACATCCGGTTCCTACGAGCAGTACTTC. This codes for CASSGTSGSYEQYF.

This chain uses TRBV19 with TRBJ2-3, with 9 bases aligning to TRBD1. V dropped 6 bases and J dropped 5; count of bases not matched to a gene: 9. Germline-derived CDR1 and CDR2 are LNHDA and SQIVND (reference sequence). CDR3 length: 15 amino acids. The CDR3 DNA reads TGTGCCAGTAGCTCGGGACAGGGAGTAATAGATACGCAGTATTTT. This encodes CASSSGQGVIDTQYF.